The text below deals with one T cell receptor beta chain. The entry originates in a study of blood T cell repertoires in COVID-19. Study-wide context: Sites across the United States, Italy and Spain contributed samples from acute and convalescent COVID-19. From T cells, B-cell-depleted T cells, or PBMCs came the material, which was cDNA or gDNA.

Trimming took 0 bases from V and 2 from J, leaving 4 bases between them. CDR3 length: 13 amino acids. CDR1 and CDR2 (germline): SGHDN, FVKESK. Study processing details: Nucleated cell counts were estimated from reference gene primer amplification. Clones were read by immunoSEQ multiplex PCR, and TCRdb kept only the in-frame ones, dropping some. V, J and clone size reflect that table, while D and trimming were determined from the DNA. Here the sample spans approximately 300,000 clones, about 84% being singletons. This TCR came from a woman between 45 and 65 years old with acute or convalescent COVID-19. Material: peripheral blood. The J gene is TRBJ1-2, the V gene TRBV14; D not certain. For the CDR3, the DNA is TGTGCCAGCAGCCAAGATCTGAACTATGGCTACACCTTC. It translates to CASSQDLNYGYTF.